Presented here are 27 T cell receptor delta chains from one specimen sequenced in a study of γδ T cells in repeated Plasmodium falciparum infection. TCRdb applied CATT to the multiplex PCR reads for clone calling. The repertoire holds 90,000 to 95,000 delta-chain clones, approximately 1% seen once, with roughly 9.5% in the top ten. Flow sorting of PBMC yielded separate Vgamma9/Vdelta2+ and Vdelta2-negative gammadelta T cell populations for bulk repertoire analysis. Sequenced material: gamma-delta T cells from blood. The receptors here all came from a pool of human donors (malaria-infected and uninfected, not separated).

This clone was counted between two and nine times. A far larger clone is just one base off, so this is likely a read error. Other DNA sequences in the same sample also yield this CDR3. This rearrangement joins TRDV2 to TRDJ1; 7 bases are a match to TRDD3. As TCRdb names no J gene, one was assigned here on the basis of a DNA match to germline. CDR3 length equals 19 residues. Germline loops: CDR1 GEAIGNYY, CDR2 EKD. The CDR3 protein is CACDTLVKIPDTLTDKLIF. The CDR3 nucleotides read TGTGCTTGTGACACCTTAGTAAAGATACCGGATACGCTCACCGATAAACTCATCTTT.

Comments on this clone: A far larger clone lies a single base away; this is likely a read error. The same CDR3 is also encoded by other DNA sequences in this sample. The genes are TRDV2 and TRDJ1; unclear D gene. Matching the DNA to germline supplied the J gene, which TCRdb does not give. Germline V CDR1 and CDR2: GEAIGNYY, EKD. The CDR3 sequence is 18 residues long. The CDR3 here is CACDSLLTRTLDTDKLIF. In nucleotides, the CDR3 is TGCGCCTGTGACTCCTTACTCACACGGACACTTGACACCGATAAACTCATCTTT.

This clone was detected only a few times. A far larger clone is off by one base, so a read error is likely. The same CDR3 arises from other DNA sequences in this sample as well. The chain links TRDV1 to TRDJ1; D possibly corresponds to TRDD3 (5 bases). In the absence of a J gene in TCRdb, the DNA was matched to germline to assign it here. This CDR3 is 12 amino acids long. Germline V gene data show CDR1 as TSWWSYY and CDR2 as QGS. Here the CDR3 DNA reads TGTGCACTTGGGGAACGGGGCCACAAACTCATCTTT. Amino acids: CALGERGHKLIF.

This clone was seen many times. The chain links TRDV2 to TRDJ1; perhaps TRDD2 as D (5 bases). Assignment of the J gene here rests on matching the DNA to germline, because TCRdb gives none. CDR3 length equals 14 residues. Germline V gives CDR1 GEAIGNYY, CDR2 EKD. V lost 4 bases and J lost 3, with 14 bases in between. The CDR3 DNA reads as TGTGCCTGTGATCTCCTAAAGGTCTCCGATAAACTCATCTTT. Protein: CACDLLKVSDKLIF.

Remarks on this clone: This likely traces to a read error, being one base from a far larger clone. Other DNA sequences from this sample encode an identical CDR3 as well. V is TRDV1 and J is TRDJ1; D unresolved. No J segment appears in TCRdb, so it was assigned here by matching the sequence to germline. V lost 4 bases and J lost 1, with 16 bases in between. The CDR3 covers 16 residues. Germline loops: CDR1 TSWWSYY, CDR2 QGS. DNA for the CDR3: TGTGCTCTTGGGGTCCCAGGGACCCTCTTCACCGATAAACTCATCTTT. It specifies CALGVPGTLFTDKLIF.

A word on this clone: The likely explanation is a read error, given a far larger clone one base away. Other DNA sequences in the sample encode the same CDR3. V gene assignment gives TRDV1, but the J gene was left uncalled; the DNA was not compared with TRDD3, the D call given in the table. CDR1 is TSWWSYY, CDR2 QGS, per germline. The CDR3 extends over 19 amino acids. DNA of the CDR3: TGTGCTCTCTCCCCCGGCGGGGGACGCGATCCTTGGTACACCGATAAGCTCATCTTT. The encoded protein is CALSPGGGRDPWYTDKLIF.

Comments on this clone: This probably arose from a read error, given a far larger clone one base away. The CDR3 coding sequence is TGTGCTCTTGGGGAACTTCCTACGCTCTGGGGGACCGACACCGATAAACTCATCTTC. It codes for CALGELPTLWGTDTDKLIF. The V gene reported is TRDV1; the J gene is uncalled; the D call in the table, TRDD3, was not verified against the DNA. Germline V gives CDR1 TSWWSYY, CDR2 QGS. The CDR3 loop spans 19 amino acids.

Of note for this clone: The protein in TCRdb stems from a much larger clone and differs at residue 9 from this DNA's translation, likely a read error; here the protein is translated from the DNA. The V and J genes are TRDV2 and TRDJ1; D gene unclear. Assignment of the J gene here rests on matching the DNA to germline, because TCRdb gives none. The CDR3 extends over 17 amino acids. Trimming removed 0 bases at V and 5 bases at J, with 21 bases between. Germline loops: CDR1 GEAIGNYY, CDR2 EKD. The CDR3 bases are TGTGCCTGTGACACCGTCACGAACTCGGCCCGTACGGATAAACTCATCTTT. Protein product: CACDTVTNSARTDKLIF.

This clone has a count of ten or more. The chain couples TRDV1 to TRDJ1; D may be TRDD2 (5 bases). Germline assignment: CDR1 TSWWSYY and CDR2 QGS. This CDR3 contains 19 residues. V gave up 0 bases and J gave up 0 bases, with 20 bases separating them. The CDR3 spells CALGELGKEPTKYTDKLIF. The CDR3 nucleotides read TGTGCTCTTGGGGAACTAGGGAAAGAACCTACAAAGTACACCGATAAACTCATCTTT.

This clone was observed many times. The protein held in TCRdb is that of a much larger clone and does not match this DNA's translation at residue 7, likely because of a read error; the protein shown is translated from the DNA. This CDR3 is CACDTVPRTGDDKLIF. The CDR3 DNA sequence: TGTGCCTGTGACACCGTACCCCGTACTGGAGACGATAAACTCATCTTT. The chain employs TRDV2 and TRDJ1, with D perhaps matching TRDD3 (5 bases). Germline V lookup: CDR1 GEAIGNYY, CDR2 EKD. The CDR3 totals 16 residues. V was cut by 0 bases and J by 4 bases, with 17 bases left in between.

This clone was detected only a few times. This likely stems from a read error, as it lies one base from a far larger clone. The same CDR3 also results from other DNA sequences found in this sample. V gene TRDV2 combines with J gene TRDJ1; the D is unclear. The J gene is absent in TCRdb and was assigned here via DNA matching to germline. CDR3 length equals 14 residues. Between the trimmed V and J ends, which lost 3 bases and 5 bases, there was a span of 15 bases. Germline V CDR1 and CDR2: GEAIGNYY, EKD. CDR3 protein: CACDFPSLPDKLIF. The CDR3 DNA reads as TGTGCCTGTGACTTCCCCTCTCTGCCTGATAAACTCATCTTT.

Comments on this clone: TCRdb pairs this DNA with a much larger clone's protein that differs at residue 14, likely a read error; the protein shown was translated from the DNA. The J segment was not called; the V segment is TRDV2; the table's D gene call, TRDD3, was not cross checked with the DNA. Germline V gene data show CDR1 as GEAIGNYY and CDR2 as EKD. This CDR3 has 16 residues. CDR3 region: CACDTVGSWDTRQTFF. The CDR3 coding sequence is TGTGCCTGTGACACCGTGGGATCCTGGGACACCCGACAGACGTTTTTC.

On this clone: The protein that TCRdb holds for this DNA derives from a much larger clone and differs from the translated DNA at residue 9, which likely indicates a read error; the protein shown here is translated from the DNA. The chain combines TRDV1 with TRDJ1; maybe TRDD3 (7 bases). No J segment appears in TCRdb, so it was assigned here by matching the sequence to germline. Germline V lookup: CDR1 TSWWSYY, CDR2 QGS. The CDR3 is made up of 19 amino acids. V was cut by 1 base and J by 7 bases, with 28 bases left in between. This CDR3 is CALGEPPLPYGGMRGKLIF. CDR3 nucleotide sequence: TGTGCTCTTGGGGAACCCCCCCTTCCCTACGGGGGGATGAGGGGTAAACTCATCTTT.

This clone was detected ten times or more. This chain uses TRDV1 with TRDJ1, with D possibly being TRDD3 (7 bases). CDR1 is TSWWSYY, CDR2 QGS, per germline. The V end was cut by 0 bases, the J end by 1 base, with 33 bases between. The CDR3 is made up of 23 amino acids. CDR3 in amino acids: CALGELTSYGELYWGIPTDKLIF. CDR3 coding DNA: TGTGCTCTTGGGGAACTAACATCCTACGGTGAACTATACTGGGGAATACCCACCGATAAACTCATCTTT.

This clone was seen only a few times. TCRdb's protein for this DNA is that of a much larger clone and differs from the translation at residue 16, likely a read error; the protein shown is the DNA translation. This rearrangement joins TRDV1 to TRDJ1; tentatively, D is TRDD2 (6 bases). CDR1 and CDR2 (germline): TSWWSYY, QGS. There are 18 residues in the CDR3. The CDR3 is CALGELWSRWSYTDKPIF. In DNA, the CDR3 is TGTGCTCTTGGGGAACTATGGTCCCGCTGGTCCTACACCGATAAACCCATCTTT.

This clone was observed a handful of times. This DNA's translation differs at residue 4 from TCRdb's protein, which comes from a much larger clone; a read error is likely, and the protein shown is translated from the DNA. The rearrangement links TRDV1 to TRDJ1; D ambiguous. Per the germline V gene, CDR1 is TSWWSYY and CDR2 is QGS. Trimming removed 7 bases at V and 0 bases at J, with 18 bases between. The CDR3 contains 16 residues. CDR3 DNA sequence: TGTGCTCTTGAGAATAAAAACAGGGAAGACACCGATAAACTCATCTTT. Its translation is CALENKNREDTDKLIF.

Comment on this clone: The TCRdb protein, from a much larger clone, departs from this DNA's translation at residue 5, likely by read error; the protein shown derives from the DNA. The chain links TRDV1 to TRDJ1, with 10 bases aligning to TRDD3. The J gene comes from matching the DNA to germline here; TCRdb lacks it. Looked up from germline, CDR1 is TSWWSYY and CDR2 is QGS. The J segment lost 0 bases and the V segment lost 4 bases, leaving 5 bases of the junction unmatched. The CDR3 loop spans 16 amino acids. This CDR3 is CALGGRTGGYTDKLIF. The CDR3 DNA reads as TGTGCTCTTGGGGGACGAACTGGGGGATACACCGATAAACTCATCTTT.

As regards this clone: TCRdb assigns this DNA the protein of a much larger clone, which departs from its translation at residue 17; this likely reflects a read error, and the protein shown comes from translating the DNA. The V gene reported is TRDV1; the J gene is uncalled; the table assigns TRDD3, which was not confirmed against the DNA. Germline V gives CDR1 TSWWSYY, CDR2 QGS. The CDR3 extends over 19 amino acids. The CDR3 loop reads CALGELGGTESYPWDKPIF. In nucleotides, the CDR3 is TGTGCTCTTGGGGAACTAGGGGGTACAGAGTCTTACCCTTGGGATAAACCCATCTTT.

This clone was found many times. This may be a read error: a much more frequent sequence differs by one nucleotide. Different DNA sequences within this sample yield the same CDR3. The chain is built from TRDV1 and TRDJ1, with D possibly TRDD2 on 5 matching bases. The CDR3 loop spans 21 amino acids. The germline gives CDR1 TSWWSYY, CDR2 QGS. For the CDR3, the DNA is TGTGCTCTTGGGGTCCTGGCCTCGATCCCTACCCCGGTCGTTTACACCGATAAACTCATCTTC. Translating it yields CALGVLASIPTPVVYTDKLIF.

This clone was seen repeatedly, ten times or more. The chain couples TRDV1 to TRDJ1; 8 bases line up with TRDD3. V lost 0 bases, J lost 1 base, and 16 bases stayed unmatched. Germline V CDR1 and CDR2: TSWWSYY, QGS. The length of the CDR3 is 20 residues. This CDR3 reads CALGELSRGDTGGGTDKLIF. The CDR3 nucleotides read TGTGCTCTTGGGGAACTTTCCCGTGGGGATACAGGGGGGGGCACCGATAAACTCATCTTT.

Notes on this clone: A far more abundant clone sits one base away, making this likely a read error. Distinct nucleotide sequences in the sample also encode this CDR3. V and J are TRDV1 and TRDJ1; 8 bases are shared with TRDD3. Looked up from germline, CDR1 is TSWWSYY and CDR2 is QGS. The CDR3 has 18 residues. DNA of the CDR3: TGTGCTCTTGGGACCAGACCCTGGGGGACCCACGAGACCGATAAACTCATTTTT. Translation gives CALGTRPWGTHETDKLIF.

This clone was observed a few times. TCRdb assigns this DNA the protein of a much larger clone, which departs from its translation at residue 19; this likely reflects a read error, and the protein shown comes from translating the DNA. V is TRDV1 and J is TRDJ1; TRDD3 aligns across 11 bases. The J gene, absent from TCRdb, was called here by matching the DNA to germline. This CDR3 has 22 residues. The V gene's germline CDR1 is TSWWSYY and CDR2 QGS. CDR3 protein: CALGELRPILGDTRTNTDRLIF. CDR3 coding DNA: TGTGCTCTTGGGGAACTAAGACCCATTCTGGGGGATACCCGTACTAACACCGATAGACTCATCTTT.

This clone occurred a few times. This DNA translates differently at residue 10 from the TCRdb protein, which is that of a much larger clone; a read error is likely, and the protein shown is the DNA's own translation. CDR3 in amino acids: CALGEPLVLVELNTDKLIF. The CDR3 DNA reads TGTGCTCTTGGGGAACCCCTCGTCTTAGTGGAACTCAACACCGATAAACTCATCTTT. The chain employs TRDV1 and TRDJ1, with D unclear. Looked up from germline, CDR1 is TSWWSYY and CDR2 is QGS. V lost 1 base and J lost 0, with 21 bases in between. The CDR3 extends over 19 amino acids.

Comment on this clone: This DNA's translation and the protein TCRdb lists, from a much larger clone, do not match at residue 14, likely due to a read error; the protein shown is translated from the DNA. The chain couples TRDV1 to TRDJ1; no definite D call. Here the J gene came from matching the DNA to germline, since TCRdb omits it. V was cut by 1 base and J by 3 bases, with 24 bases left in between. Germline assignment: CDR1 TSWWSYY and CDR2 QGS. CDR3 size: 19 residues. CDR3: CALGEPPRRLRRGPDKLIF. Written as DNA, the CDR3 is TGTGCTCTTGGGGAACCCCCTCGGCGACTAAGGAGGGGTCCCGATAAACTCATCTTT.

Worth noting for this clone: This likely stems from a read error, as it lies one base from a far larger clone. The same CDR3 can be traced to other DNA sequences in this sample. The chain links TRDV1 to TRDJ1; 12 positions agree with TRDD3. The germline V gene has CDR1 TSWWSYY and CDR2 QGS. There are 18 residues in the CDR3. The V segment lost 5 bases and the J segment 8 bases; nucleotides outside the gene matches: 18. The CDR3 is CALGSAKGIWGIRSKLIF. The CDR3 nucleotides are TGTGCTCTTGGGAGCGCCAAGGGGATCTGGGGGATACGAAGCAAACTCATCTTT.

As regards this clone: The protein held in TCRdb is that of a much larger clone and does not match this DNA's translation at residue 8, likely because of a read error; the protein shown is translated from the DNA. The chain carries TRDV1 and TRDJ1; 13 bases are a match to TRDD3. TCRdb is silent on the J gene; assignment here came from matching the DNA to germline. J gave up 0 bases and V 3 bases, and 16 bases lay outside the gene matches. This CDR3 region has 21 residues. From germline, CDR1 is TSWWSYY and CDR2 QGS. The CDR3 here is CALGDLDSTGGYVIYTDKLIF. In DNA form, the CDR3 reads TGTGCTCTTGGGGATCTGGACAGTACTGGGGGATACGTCATATACACCGATAAACTCATCTTT.

This clone has a count of ten or more. TCRdb pairs this DNA with a much larger clone's protein that differs at residue 9, likely a read error; the protein shown was translated from the DNA. The rearrangement joins TRDV1 to TRDJ1, with D maybe TRDD3 (6 bases). Germline V gene data show CDR1 as TSWWSYY and CDR2 as QGS. The CDR3 extends over 15 amino acids. Trimming removed 6 bases from V and 4 bases from J, with 18 bases in between. This chain's CDR3 is CALGYPGYPVDKLIF. CDR3 coding DNA: TGTGCTCTTGGTTACCCAGGATACCCGGTCGATAAACTCATCTTT.